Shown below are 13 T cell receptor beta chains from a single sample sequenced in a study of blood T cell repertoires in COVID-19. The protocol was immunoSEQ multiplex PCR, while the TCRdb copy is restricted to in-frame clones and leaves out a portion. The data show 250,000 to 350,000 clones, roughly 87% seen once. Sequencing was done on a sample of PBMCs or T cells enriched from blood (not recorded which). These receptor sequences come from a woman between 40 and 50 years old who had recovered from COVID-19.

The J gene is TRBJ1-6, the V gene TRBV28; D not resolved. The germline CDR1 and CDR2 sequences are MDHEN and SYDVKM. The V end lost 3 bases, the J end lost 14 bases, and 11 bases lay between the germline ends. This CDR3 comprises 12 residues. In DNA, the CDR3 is TGTGCCAGCAGTTTCGTGACGCGGGCCCTCCACTTT. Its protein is CASSFVTRALHF. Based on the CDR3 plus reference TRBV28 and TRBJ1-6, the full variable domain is DVKVTQSSRYLVKRTGEKVFLECVQDMDHENMFWYRQDPGLGLRLIYFSYDVKMKEKGDIPEGYSVSREKKERFSLILESASTNQTSMYLCASSFVTRALHFGNGTRLTVT.

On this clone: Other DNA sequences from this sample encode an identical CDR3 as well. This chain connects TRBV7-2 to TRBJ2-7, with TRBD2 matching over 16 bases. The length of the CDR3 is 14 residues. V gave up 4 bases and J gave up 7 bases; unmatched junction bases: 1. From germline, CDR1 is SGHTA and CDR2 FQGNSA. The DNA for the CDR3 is TGTGCCAGCAGCTGGGGACTAGCGGGAGGGGAGCAGTACTTC. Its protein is CASSWGLAGGEQYF.

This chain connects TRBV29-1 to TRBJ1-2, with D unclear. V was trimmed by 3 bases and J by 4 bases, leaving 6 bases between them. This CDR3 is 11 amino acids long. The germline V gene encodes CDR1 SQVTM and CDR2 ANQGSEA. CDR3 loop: CSVDAGYGYTF. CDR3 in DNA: TGCAGCGTTGACGCGGGCTATGGCTACACCTTC. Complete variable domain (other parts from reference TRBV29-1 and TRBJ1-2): SAVISQKPSRDICQRGTSLTIQCQVDSQVTMMFWYRQQPGQSLTLIATANQGSEATYESGFVIDKFPISRPNLTFSTLTVSNMSPEDSSIYLCSVDAGYGYTFGSGTRLTVV.

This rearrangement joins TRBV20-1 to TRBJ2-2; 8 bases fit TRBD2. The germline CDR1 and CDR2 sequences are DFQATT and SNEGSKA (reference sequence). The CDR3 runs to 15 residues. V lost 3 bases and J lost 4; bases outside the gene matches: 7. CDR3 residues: CSASFSGAGTGELFF. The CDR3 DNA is TGCAGTGCTAGTTTTAGCGGGGCCGGCACCGGGGAGCTGTTTTTT.

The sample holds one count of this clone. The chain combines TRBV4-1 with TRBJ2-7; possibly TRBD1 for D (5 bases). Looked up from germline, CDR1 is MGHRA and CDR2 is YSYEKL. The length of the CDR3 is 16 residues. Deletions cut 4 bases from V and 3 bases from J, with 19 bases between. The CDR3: CASSPQEGVGYYEQYF. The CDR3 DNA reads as TGCGCCAGCAGCCCCCAGGAAGGGGTAGGGTACTACGAGCAGTACTTC.

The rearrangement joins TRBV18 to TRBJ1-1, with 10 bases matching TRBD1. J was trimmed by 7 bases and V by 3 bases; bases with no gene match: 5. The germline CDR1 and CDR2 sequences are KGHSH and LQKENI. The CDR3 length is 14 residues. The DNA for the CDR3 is TGTGCCAGCTCACCGGGGACAGGGGCTGGTGAAGCTTTCTTT. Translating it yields CASSPGTGAGEAFF.

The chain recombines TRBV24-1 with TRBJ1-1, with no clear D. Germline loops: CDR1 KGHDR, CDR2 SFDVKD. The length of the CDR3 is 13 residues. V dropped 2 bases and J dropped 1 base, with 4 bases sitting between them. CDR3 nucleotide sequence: TGTGCCACCAGTGATTCGTCGAACACTGAAGCTTTCTTT. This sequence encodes CATSDSSNTEAFF.

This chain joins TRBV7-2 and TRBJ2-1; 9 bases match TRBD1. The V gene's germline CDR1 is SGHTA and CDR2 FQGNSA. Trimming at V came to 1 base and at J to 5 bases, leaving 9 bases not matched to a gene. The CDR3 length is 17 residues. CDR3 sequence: CASSLVFSGQGNNEQFF. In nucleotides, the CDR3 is TGTGCCAGCAGCTTAGTCTTTTCGGGACAGGGAAACAATGAGCAGTTCTTC.

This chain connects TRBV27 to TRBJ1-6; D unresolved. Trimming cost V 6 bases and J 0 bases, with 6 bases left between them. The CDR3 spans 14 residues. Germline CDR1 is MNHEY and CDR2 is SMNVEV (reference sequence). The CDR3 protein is CASRESSYNSPLHF. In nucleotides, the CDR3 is TGTGCCAGCAGGGAGAGCTCCTATAATTCACCCCTCCACTTT.

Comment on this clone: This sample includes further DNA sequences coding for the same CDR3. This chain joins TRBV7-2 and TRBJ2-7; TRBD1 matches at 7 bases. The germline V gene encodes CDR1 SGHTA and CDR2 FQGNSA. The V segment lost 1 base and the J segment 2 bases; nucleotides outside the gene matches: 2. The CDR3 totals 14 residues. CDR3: CASSLGGGAYEQYF. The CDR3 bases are TGTGCCAGCAGCTTAGGAGGGGGCGCCTACGAGCAGTACTTC.

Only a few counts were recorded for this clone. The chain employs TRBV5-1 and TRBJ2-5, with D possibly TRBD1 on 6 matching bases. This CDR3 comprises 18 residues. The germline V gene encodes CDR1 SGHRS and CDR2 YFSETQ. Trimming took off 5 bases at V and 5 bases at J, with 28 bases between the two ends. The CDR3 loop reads CASRSGPGTMGYLETQYF. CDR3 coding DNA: TGCGCCAGCAGATCTGGCCCCGGGACAATGGGTTATTTGGAGACCCAGTACTTC.

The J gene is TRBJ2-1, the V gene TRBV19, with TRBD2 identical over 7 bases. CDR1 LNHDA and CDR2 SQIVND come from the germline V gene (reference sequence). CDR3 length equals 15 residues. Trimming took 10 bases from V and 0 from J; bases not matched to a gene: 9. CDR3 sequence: CATATGGISYNEQFF. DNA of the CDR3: TGTGCCACCGCGACCGGGGGGATCTCCTACAATGAGCAGTTCTTC.

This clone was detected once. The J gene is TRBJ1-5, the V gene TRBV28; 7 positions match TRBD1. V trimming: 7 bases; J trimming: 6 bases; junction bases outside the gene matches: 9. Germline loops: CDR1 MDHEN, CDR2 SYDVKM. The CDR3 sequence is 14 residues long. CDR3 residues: CASKEGAITQPQHF. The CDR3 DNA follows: TGTGCCAGCAAAGAGGGGGCGATTACTCAGCCCCAGCATTTT.